Sequencing of this T cell receptor (beta chain) was carried out in a study of blood T cells in healthy people across ages. Per germline, CDR1 LGHNA and CDR2 YSLEER. V was clipped by 4 bases and J by 6 bases; unmatched bases: 15. The CDR3 contains 17 residues. Combining a sample-barcoded 5' primer with a J-beta primer mix, a second PCR ran for roughly 6 to 12 cycles. A single record per CDR3 protein comes from TCRdb applying MiXCR to the 5' RACE reads. The sample yields roughly 1,800,000 distinct CDR3 sequences, around 50% seen once. The rearrangement uses TRBV4-3 and TRBJ2-7, with 10 positions matching TRBD2. This receptor was obtained from a woman aged 40-49 years in good health. Sequencing was performed on blood. CDR3 in DNA: TGCGCCAGCAGCCGAGATCTTGGAATAGCGGGGGGAAGCGAGCAGTACTTC. Encoded protein: CASSRDLGIAGGSEQYF.